The rows below give T cell receptor beta chains drawn from one sample of a study of blood T cell repertoires in COVID-19. Clones were sequenced by immunoSEQ multiplex PCR, and TCRdb holds only the in-frame ones, with some missing. The sample contains under 250,000 clones, roughly 80% of which appear only once. Sequenced sample: peripheral blood. These receptors were collected from a woman of 80 years or more with acute or convalescent COVID-19. Each CDR3 is given with its conserved first and last residue.

j_call v_call cdr3_aa
TRBJ1-2 TRBV4-2 CASSQEREYYGYTF
TRBJ2-1 TRBV23-1 CASSQSMLNEQFF
TRBJ2-1 TRBV7-8 CASSSQAHSYNEQFF
TRBJ1-2 TRBV5-4 CASSLPAGTESYGYTF
TRBJ2-2 TRBV7-2 CASSPSRAGTGELFF
TRBJ2-7 TRBV15 CATSRDYYEGYEQYF
TRBJ2-7 TRBV10-1 CASSETSGGFYEQYF
TRBJ1-1 TRBV27 CASSPRPPGQGAGTEAFF
TRBJ1-3 TRBV18 CASSPTEVTGNTIYF
TRBJ2-1 TRBV7-2 CASSFIPSGRGNEQFF
TRBJ1-1 TRBV7-8 CASSPPQGREGAFF
TRBJ2-4 TRBV4-1 CASSPRQGIDIQYF
TRBJ2-7 TRBV5-1 CASSWGSQGKGYEQYF
TRBJ1-1 TRBV29-1 CSVDRELNTEAFF
TRBJ2-7 TRBV5-4 CASSLVGEAYEQYF
TRBJ1-3 TRBV6-2/TRBV6-3 CASSMTGIGNTIYF
TRBJ2-7 TRBV30 CAWSLGQLRSYEQYF
TRBJ1-6 TRBV5-1 CASSLGQEDSPLHF
TRBJ2-3 TRBV27 CASSLEGLAGGRGTDTQYF